This TCR beta chain was captured by sequencing in a study of shared clonotypes between healthy human individuals. Study-level findings and limits: It was expected that sequencing depth would affect clonotype sharing among donors. It was the non-shared clonotypes that had lower generation probabilities than clonotypes shared by all four donors. Only blood underwent sampling, and tissue repertoires likely differ.

The junction had 5 bases not matched to a gene; V was cut back by 1 base and J by 9 bases. The CDR3 has 14 amino acids. CDR1 is GTSNPN, CDR2 SVGIG, per germline (reference sequence). Note on this clone: The antigen is unknown. Other nucleotide sequences from this sample produce the same CDR3.

CD45RO-negative CD8 cells positively selected for CCR7 made up the naive population, which excluded terminally differentiated effector memory CD45RA+ cells. DNA at about 210 ng, tens of thousands of T cell genomes, went into sorted-subset replicate PCRs. TCRdb keeps only in-frame clones here, not all; method: immunoSEQ multiplex PCR. Seen here are around 2,000,000 clones, roughly 95% observed once, and the top ten hold 0.95% to 1.5%. The rearrangement links TRBV30 to TRBJ1-6, with 8 bases matching TRBD1. The clonotype was recovered from a man aged 18 to 35 in good health. The sequencing sample was made of naive CD8+ T cells sorted from blood. Written as DNA, the CDR3 is TGTGCCTGGAGTGACGGACAGGGAAGTTCACCCCTCCACTTT. This translates into CAWSDGQGSSPLHF.